This entry describes one T cell receptor (beta chain). This entry is derived from a study of identical twins. TCRdb called the 5' RACE reads again in MiXCR, with one record for every CDR3 protein. This table has some 210,000 distinct CDR3 sequences, approximately 16% appearing once. The trim removed 4 bases at V and 7 bases at J, leaving 7 bases unmatched. CDR1 and CDR2 (germline): SGHDN, FVKESK. The CDR3 sequence is 15 residues long. This same sample was also part of a study on T cells expressing NK-cell markers. That report notes: The contribution of dominant NKG2C+ clonotypes to CD8+ T cells in a handful of donors was roughly 1.0-7.0%.

The sample was CD8+ T cells sorted from blood. This receptor was taken from a woman aged 18-29 years in good health. This rearrangement joins TRBV14 to TRBJ2-7; 13 nucleotides agree with TRBD2. The CDR3 DNA sequence: TGTGCCAGCAGCCGAGGACTAGCGGGAGTTTATGAGCAGTACTTC. Protein: CASSRGLAGVYEQYF.